This is a list of T cell receptor beta chains from one sample in a study of chronic HIV infection and antiretroviral therapy. MiXCR, applied by TCRdb to the 5' RACE reads, yields one record per CDR3 protein. The sample lists 30,000 to 35,000 distinct CDR3 sequences; 8% to 10% were seen once. Sequencing was performed on peripheral blood. The receptor source for this set is an adult who had HIV and had not received antiretroviral therapy, or was an uninfected healthy control (not recorded which). The conserved cysteine and the conserved F or W are not part of the CDR3 here. A D gene is named only where the DNA matches it firmly.

>TRBV2|.|13|TRBJ2-3
ASSEYGSSTDTQY
>TRBV12-3/TRBV12-4|.|12|TRBJ1-4
ASSLGGRGEKLF
>TRBV10-3|TRBD1|12|TRBJ1-1
AIRLQGGSTEAF
>TRBV20-1|TRBD1|10|TRBJ1-2
SASFGDRVFT
>TRBV12-3/TRBV12-4|.|9|TRBJ1-4
ASRDQAKLF
>TRBV6-5|.|10|TRBJ1-6
ASSGENSPLH
>TRBV6-1|.|12|TRBJ2-7
ATHRASSTYEQY
>TRBV2|.|13|TRBJ1-3
ASSLDWGSGNTIY
>TRBV3-1|.|14|TRBJ1-5
ASSQGGRHRNQPQH
>TRBV20-1|.|12|TRBJ1-1
SAPTGPGDTEAF
>TRBV7-9|.|14|TRBJ1-3
ASSSTDQFSGNTIY
>TRBV14|.|12|TRBJ2-7
ASSQAPGPYEQY
>TRBV7-9|.|11|TRBJ2-3
ASSRRSQDTQY
>TRBV27|.|10|TRBJ1-6
ASSPRSSPLH
>TRBV7-9|.|12|TRBJ2-1
ASSPGGGYNEQL
>TRBV27|.|7|TRBJ2-7
ASSYEQY
>TRBV10-2|.|11|TRBJ1-5
ASSEKGGQPQH
>TRBV20-1|.|11|TRBJ2-3
SAGGPSTDTQY
>TRBV6-2/TRBV6-3|TRBD1|12|TRBJ2-2
ASTRQGPTGELF
>TRBV4-3|.|15|TRBJ1-5
ASSQDIPRPSNQPQH
>TRBV9|TRBD2|13|TRBJ2-5
ASSVKAGAQETQY
>TRBV9|.|14|TRBJ2-2
ASSVGGRVGTGELF
>TRBV20-1|TRBD2|14|TRBJ2-5
SAVNAGAGSEETQY
>TRBV6-1|.|13|TRBJ2-7
ASSSGRLFTYEQY
>TRBV5-1|.|16|TRBJ1-4
ASSSRRGGTATNEKLF
>TRBV7-9|.|14|TRBJ1-5
ASSLGAGYSNQPQH
>TRBV27|.|10|TRBJ2-7
ASSQGPYEQY
>TRBV2|.|16|TRBJ2-6
ASSPRAQGSSGANVLT
>TRBV20-1|TRBD2|10|TRBJ2-3
SARGTSHTQY
>TRBV5-1|TRBD2|17|TRBJ2-6
ASSLAGLAGGGGANVLT
>TRBV15|TRBD1|12|TRBJ2-5
ATSRSGTAETQY